This note documents a single T cell receptor beta chain sequence. Its antigen is still unknown. Original handling: Junction-only sequences without quality scores were provided by ImmunoSEQ, so filtering was different. Measured with immunoSEQ multiplex PCR; TCRdb has only the in-frame clones, and not every one. V, J and clone size are those of that table, while D and trimming were read from the DNA. This table holds about 1 million clones, around 82% found once. CD4+ cell separation produced CD45RA+ naive and CD45RA-negative memory subsets. This entry is derived from a study of shared clonotypes between healthy human individuals. Study-wide results and limits: Larger estimated richness was generally seen in naive subsets than in memory subsets.

The germline gives CDR1 MNHEY, CDR2 SVGAGI. The CDR3 has 14 residues. V shed 6 bases and J 4 bases; nucleotides not matched to a gene: 9. The chain carries TRBV6-5 and TRBJ2-7; TRBD1 matches at 7 bases. The specimen sequenced was memory CD4+ T cells from PBMCs. As to subset: CD45RA-negative fraction. The origin of this receptor is a man aged 18 to 30 in good health. Some clones in this sample may be carry-over from other donors' samples. This chain's CDR3 is CASRPSGGRYEQYF. The CDR3, as DNA: TGTGCCAGCAGGCCCTCAGGGGGAAGGTACGAGCAGTACTTC.